One and the same sample provided the 6 T cell receptor beta chains below, sequenced in a study of shared clonotypes between healthy human individuals. Using immunoSEQ multiplex PCR, the repertoire was profiled, and TCRdb retains in-frame clones only, with some absent. This table has over 950,000 clones, 77% appearing once. The source material was memory CD4+ T cells from PBMCs. Indicated subset: CD45RA-negative fraction. The receptors come from a man younger than 30 in good health. Some clones in this sample may be carry-over from other donors' samples.

The chain uses TRBV6-5 and TRBJ1-5, with D possibly matching TRBD1 (6 bases). The CDR3 runs 15 residues. Germline CDR1 and CDR2: MNHEY and SVGAGI. With 2 bases removed from V and 6 bases from J, the gap between germline ends came to 14 bases. This chain's CDR3 is CASSYAQGHTQPQHF. The CDR3 DNA sequence: TGTGCCAGCAGTTACGCCCAGGGGCACACTCAGCCCCAGCATTTT.

A remark on this clone: This sample includes further DNA sequences coding for the same CDR3. J is TRBJ1-1 and V is TRBV7-3; D gene unclear. Germline V gives CDR1 SGHTA, CDR2 FQGTGA. The CDR3 is 14 residues long. V was cut by 5 bases and J by 1 base, with 11 bases left in between. The CDR3 DNA sequence: TGTGCCAGCAGCCCGGGGAGCGCGAACACTGAAGCTTTCTTT. Translating gives CASSPGSANTEAFF.

The V gene is TRBV27, the J gene TRBJ1-2; unclear D gene. The CDR3 length is 14 residues. Germline V gives CDR1 MNHEY, CDR2 SMNVEV (reference sequence). V lost 3 bases and J 2 bases, leaving 10 bases between the germline ends. CDR3 residues: CASSFRSGNYGYTF. In DNA, the CDR3 is TGTGCCAGCAGTTTCAGGTCGGGGAACTATGGCTACACCTTC.

This rearrangement joins TRBV6-5 to TRBJ2-3; 8 bases agree with TRBD2. The V gene's germline CDR1 is MNHEY and CDR2 SVGAGI. The CDR3 consists of 15 residues. The V segment lost 0 bases and the J segment 4 bases; nucleotides outside the gene matches: 3. DNA for the CDR3: TGTGCCAGCAGTTACTCCGGCGGGAGGCCAGATACGCAGTATTTT. It yields the protein CASSYSGGRPDTQYF.

This sequence joins TRBV28 and TRBJ1-1, with 11 bases matching TRBD1. The CDR3 spans 18 residues. Per the germline V gene, CDR1 is MDHEN and CDR2 is SYDVKM. V lost 8 bases and J lost 2; bases outside the gene matches: 16. The CDR3 loop reads CASSYWTGGFGDNTEAFF. CDR3 nucleotide sequence: TGTGCCAGCTCATACTGGACAGGGGGCTTTGGGGATAACACTGAAGCTTTCTTT.

Ten or more counts support this clone. This sequence joins TRBV29-1 and TRBJ1-3, with D possibly TRBD1 on 5 matching bases. The CDR3 is 12 residues long. In germline, CDR1 is SQVTM, CDR2 ANQGSEA. V shed 6 bases and J shed 1 base, with 7 bases lying between them. DNA of the CDR3: TGCAGCGTCAGGGTTTCTGGAAACACCATATATTTT. Encoded protein: CSVRVSGNTIYF.